A single sample gave rise to the 4 T cell receptor beta chains below, sequenced in a study of graft-versus-host responses after intestinal transplantation. Antigen specificity for these receptors is unknown. Sequencing used immunoSEQ multiplex PCR; TCRdb keeps in-frame clones, though not all of them. The table lists about 90,000 clones, 94% of them singletons, with approximately 0.2% in the top ten. The input for sequencing was unstimulated CD4+ T cells sorted from spleen or lymph node cells, taken before transplant. Receptors were obtained from a human donor who was the organ donor for an intestinal transplant.

The V gene is TRBV7-2, the J gene TRBJ1-2; D is uncertain. Germline lookup yields CDR1 SGHTA and CDR2 FQGNSA. This CDR3 contains 12 residues. The V end was cut by 1 base, the J end by 8 bases, with 8 bases between. This CDR3 reads CASSLGSYGYTF. The CDR3 DNA reads TGTGCCAGCAGCTTAGGTTCCTACGGCTACACCTTC.

The chain combines TRBV19 with TRBJ2-3; D is ambiguous. The ends were cut back, 7 bases at V and 1 base at J, with 6 bases in the middle. The length of the CDR3 is 12 residues. Germline V gives CDR1 LNHDA, CDR2 SQIVND (reference sequence). The CDR3 DNA follows: TGTGCCAGTACCCCCGGCACAGATACGCAGTATTTT. It specifies CASTPGTDTQYF.

The genes are TRBV18 and TRBJ2-1; perhaps TRBD1 as D (8 bases). This CDR3 spans 15 amino acids. CDR1 and CDR2 (germline): KGHSH, LQKENI. V was clipped by 4 bases and J by 7 bases, with 17 bases between them. The CDR3, as DNA: TGTGCCAGCTCACTCGACAGGGGAGGGTTTAATGAGCAGTTCTTC. This codes for CASSLDRGGFNEQFF.

The J gene is TRBJ1-1, the V gene TRBV16, with 7 positions matching TRBD1. V was clipped by 1 base and J by 6 bases; unmatched bases: 8. This CDR3 region has 15 residues. In germline, CDR1 is KGHSY, CDR2 FQNENV. The CDR3 loop is CASSQFAGGVSEAFF. The CDR3 nucleotides are TGTGCCAGCAGCCAATTCGCAGGGGGAGTGTCTGAAGCTTTCTTT.